One and the same sample provided the 8 T cell receptor beta chains below, sequenced in a study of blood T cell repertoires in COVID-19. Only in-frame clones appear in the TCRdb table, and some are missing; sequencing was by immunoSEQ multiplex PCR. The sample has 150,000 to 160,000 clones, 83% seen once. Input material: peripheral blood. Receptor source: a woman aged 55-70 years with COVID-19, enrolled during active disease.

V gene TRBV5-1 combines with J gene TRBJ2-5, with a tentative D call TRBD1 (6 bases). The V gene lost 2 bases and the J gene lost 1 base, with 15 bases spanning the gap. In germline, CDR1 is SGHRS, CDR2 YFSETQ. CDR3 length equals 16 residues. The CDR3 reads CASSFPGALLQETQYF. CDR3 DNA: TGCGCCAGCAGCTTCCCAGGGGCTTTACTCCAAGAGACCCAGTACTTC.

The J gene is TRBJ1-3, the V gene TRBV30; TRBD1 is a possible D gene (5 bases). CDR1 is GTSNPN, CDR2 SVGIG, per germline (reference sequence). The CDR3 sequence is 12 residues long. Trimming took 1 base from V and 15 from J, leaving 16 bases between them. The CDR3 spells CAWSEMVGTQYF. In DNA, the CDR3 is TGTGCCTGGAGTGAGATGGTTGGGACTCAATATTTT.

In its sample, this clone was seen a few times. This chain links TRBV27 with TRBJ2-7; 11 nucleotides match TRBD2. Germline assignment: CDR1 MNHEY and CDR2 SMNVEV (reference sequence). Losses at the gene ends were 3 bases for V and 7 bases for J; bases not matched to a gene: 8. This CDR3 is built from 15 residues. CDR3 DNA: TGTGCCAGCAGTTTTCTAGCGGGAGGCCGTGGAGAGCAGTACTTC. Its protein product is CASSFLAGGRGEQYF.

In its sample, this clone was seen once. J is TRBJ2-1 and V is TRBV24-1, with TRBD1 matching over 8 bases. With V trimmed by 2 bases and J by 4 bases, 6 bases remained unmatched. Germline lookup yields CDR1 KGHDR and CDR2 SFDVKD. The CDR3 has 16 residues. DNA of the CDR3: TGTGCCACCAGTGATTCCCGGCAGGGGGCATACAATGAGCAGTTCTTC. Its translation: CATSDSRQGAYNEQFF.

The chain couples TRBV6-4 to TRBJ2-1; TRBD2 agrees at 11 bases. The CDR3 extends over 15 amino acids. The V gene's germline CDR1 is MRHNA and CDR2 SNTAGT. V gave up 3 bases and J gave up 5 bases; unmatched junction bases: 3. CDR3 DNA sequence: TGTGCCAGCAGTGAGCTAGCGGGGGGTAACAATGAGCAGTTCTTC. Translating gives CASSELAGGNNEQFF.

This clone was counted a few times. The rearrangement uses TRBV6-4 and TRBJ2-1; TRBD2 aligns across 13 bases. CDR1 MRHNA and CDR2 SNTAGT come from the germline V gene. V shed 2 bases and J 9 bases; nucleotides not matched to a gene: 4. The CDR3 extends over 15 amino acids. The CDR3 DNA follows: TGTGCCAGCAGTGACGAGGGACTAGCGGGGAGTGAGCAGTTCTTC. It yields the protein CASSDEGLAGSEQFF.

The chain combines TRBV2 with TRBJ1-6; TRBD1 might be the D (5 bases). Germline-derived CDR1 and CDR2 are SNHLY and FYNNEI. Trimming removed 6 bases at V and 7 bases at J, with 16 bases between. The CDR3 sequence is 15 residues long. The CDR3, as DNA: TGTGCCAGCAGGGGGGGGACTCTTGGCAATTCACCCCTCCACTTT. This encodes CASRGGTLGNSPLHF.

The chain couples TRBV27 to TRBJ2-1; possible D gene TRBD2, 5 bases. Germline loops: CDR1 MNHEY, CDR2 SMNVEV (reference sequence). The CDR3 sequence is 13 residues long. V was trimmed by 3 bases and J by 13 bases, leaving 16 bases between them. CDR3 DNA sequence: TGTGCCAGCAGTTTCTCGACTCCGAGGGAACAGTTCTTC. Its protein is CASSFSTPREQFF.